These 10 T cell receptor beta chains were all obtained from the same sample, sequenced in a study of T cells in localized non-small cell lung cancer. TCRdb's table, derived via immunoSEQ multiplex PCR, lists solely in-frame clones and lacks some. The sample includes fewer than 40,000 clones, about 92% seen only once; the top ten take approximately 7.9%. The sequencing used peripheral blood, collected before any cancer treatment. The receptors were gathered from a female donor over 55 with stage I lung adenocarcinoma.

The chain joins TRBV5-1 to TRBJ2-2; TRBD1 matches at 8 bases. The CDR3 consists of 16 residues. CDR1 and CDR2 from the germline V gene are SGHRS and YFSETQ. J lost 5 bases, V lost 4 bases, and 10 bases had no gene match. The CDR3: CASSPTDRGQTGELFF. The DNA for the CDR3 is TGCGCCAGCAGCCCAACCGACAGGGGTCAGACCGGGGAGCTGTTTTTT.

The chain is built from TRBV28 and TRBJ1-5; D is ambiguous. CDR1 and CDR2 from the germline V gene are MDHEN and SYDVKM. V dropped 7 bases and J dropped 9 bases, with 16 bases sitting between them. The CDR3 sequence is 13 residues long. The CDR3 reads CASNQAMEPPQHF. The CDR3 bases are TGTGCCAGCAATCAGGCCATGGAACCGCCCCAGCATTTT.

For the CDR3, the DNA is TGTGCCAGCAGTTTAGATGGGACTATCGCAGAGACCCAGTACTTC. Its protein is CASSLDGTIAETQYF. The chain combines TRBV27 with TRBJ2-5, with 7 nucleotides matching TRBD2. From germline, CDR1 is MNHEY and CDR2 SMNVEV (reference sequence). The V segment lost 2 bases and the J segment 4 bases; nucleotides outside the gene matches: 7. This CDR3 spans 15 amino acids.

CDR3 nucleotide sequence: TGTGCCAGTAGTAGGTCGCAGGGCCTCACAGATACGCAGTATTTT. It yields the protein CASSRSQGLTDTQYF. The V gene is TRBV19, the J gene TRBJ2-3, with TRBD1 as a possible D gene (5 bases). The ends were cut back, 4 bases at V and 2 bases at J, with 13 bases in the middle. CDR1 LNHDA and CDR2 SQIVND come from the germline V gene (reference sequence). The CDR3 is 15 amino acids.

The V gene is TRBV6-6, the J gene TRBJ2-2, with 8 bases matching TRBD2. Per germline, CDR1 MNHNY and CDR2 SVGAGI (reference sequence). V was pared by 2 bases and J by 6 bases, with 8 bases of the junction left unmatched. This CDR3 contains 16 residues. The CDR3 sequence: CASSYQERGPAGELFF. CDR3 DNA: TGTGCCAGCAGTTACCAGGAGCGGGGGCCTGCCGGGGAGCTGTTTTTT.

The rearrangement links TRBV7-2 to TRBJ1-1, with a weak D call TRBD1 (5 bases). Between the trimmed V and J ends, which lost 3 bases and 5 bases, there was a span of 10 bases. This CDR3 spans 13 amino acids. CDR1 and CDR2 (germline): SGHTA, FQGNSA. Here the CDR3 DNA reads TGTGCCAGCAGCTTCCCGGGACCGACTGAAGCTTTCTTT. Its protein is CASSFPGPTEAFF.

The chain combines TRBV4-2 with TRBJ2-2, with 13 bases matching TRBD2. The CDR3 contains 16 residues. V lost 4 bases, J lost 6 bases, and 5 bases stayed unmatched. The germline V gene encodes CDR1 LGHNA and CDR2 YNFKEQ. The DNA of the CDR3 is TGTGCCAGCAGCCGGACTAGCGGGAGTTCTTCCGGGGAGCTGTTTTTT. This gives the protein CASSRTSGSSSGELFF.

The chain employs TRBV5-4 and TRBJ2-5; 7 bases line up with TRBD1. The germline V gene has CDR1 SGHNT and CDR2 YYREEE (reference sequence). With V trimmed by 0 bases and J by 5 bases, 4 bases remained unmatched. This CDR3 has 14 amino acids. The CDR3 reads CASSLADRVETQYF. The CDR3 DNA follows: TGTGCCAGCAGCTTGGCCGACAGGGTTGAGACCCAGTACTTC.

The chain couples TRBV7-2 to TRBJ2-3, with unresolved D. Germline CDR1 and CDR2: SGHTA and FQGNSA. The length of the CDR3 is 14 residues. Trimming cost V 7 bases and J 1 base, with 12 bases left between them. DNA of the CDR3: TGTGCCAGCACCATCCCCCCCCGCACAGATACGCAGTATTTT. Residues: CASTIPPRTDTQYF.

The chain recombines TRBV5-1 with TRBJ2-5, with TRBD2 matching 7 bases. From germline, CDR1 is SGHRS and CDR2 YFSETQ. V gave up 0 bases and J gave up 2 bases; unmatched junction bases: 7. There are 16 residues in the CDR3. The CDR3 sequence is CASSLGWGGGQETQYF. Written as DNA, the CDR3 is TGCGCCAGCAGCTTGGGTTGGGGGGGTGGACAAGAGACCCAGTACTTC.